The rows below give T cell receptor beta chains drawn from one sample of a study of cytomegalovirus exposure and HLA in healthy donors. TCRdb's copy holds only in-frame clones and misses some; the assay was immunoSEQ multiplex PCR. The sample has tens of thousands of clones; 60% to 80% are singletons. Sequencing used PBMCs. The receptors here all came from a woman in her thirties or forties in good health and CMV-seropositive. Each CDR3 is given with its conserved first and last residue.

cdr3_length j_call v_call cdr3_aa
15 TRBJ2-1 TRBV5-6 CASSLVAGGYNEQFF
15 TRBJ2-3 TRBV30 CAWSREGGGTDTQYF
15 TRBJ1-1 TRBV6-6 CASSYGDSRNTEAFF
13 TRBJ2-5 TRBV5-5 CASSLPGWETQYF
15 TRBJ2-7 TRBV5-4 CASSWGTGADYEQYF
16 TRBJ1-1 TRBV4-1 CASKPGQGAWGTEAFF
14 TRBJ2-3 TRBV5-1 CASMEGGFPDTQYF
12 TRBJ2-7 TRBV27 CASSPSGYEQYF
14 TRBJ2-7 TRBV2 CASSAGATTDEQYF
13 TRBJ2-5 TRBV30 CAWSGAPQETQYF
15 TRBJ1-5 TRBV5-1 CASSLLGDSNQPQHF
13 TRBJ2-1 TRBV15 CATSRDFAQGQFF
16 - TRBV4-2 CASSQDWASGSYEQYF
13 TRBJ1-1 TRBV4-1 CASSQSRDSEAFF